This T cell receptor beta chain was captured by sequencing in a study of shared clonotypes between healthy human individuals. Measured with immunoSEQ multiplex PCR; TCRdb has only the in-frame clones, and not every one. The table has roughly 1,000,000 clones, approximately 80% seen once. V shed 0 bases and J 8 bases; nucleotides not matched to a gene: 9. In germline, CDR1 is GTSNPN, CDR2 SVGIG (reference sequence). The CDR3 has 15 residues. The rearrangement uses TRBV30 and TRBJ2-1, with 8 bases that match TRBD2. The receptor's source is a young man in good health. Some clones in this sample may be carry-over from other donors' samples. The specimen sequenced was memory CD4+ T cells from PBMCs. Sample subset: CD45RA-negative fraction. Here the CDR3 reads CAWSVSTSGQYEQFF. The CDR3 coding sequence is TGTGCCTGGAGTGTAAGCACTAGCGGCCAGTATGAGCAGTTCTTC.